Included here is one TCR beta chain sequence, with context. Its antigen is currently unknown. The record originates from a study of cytomegalovirus exposure and HLA in healthy donors. Findings and limits, study-wide: Trimming of TCR beta V- and J-genes showed a link, identified in a later analysis, to a missense DCLRE1C variant.

The PCR ran on 60 Vbeta and 13 Jbeta primers. Clones were read by immunoSEQ multiplex PCR, and TCRdb kept only the in-frame ones, dropping some. Of about 160,000 clones detected, around 77% appear once; the ten largest clones hold about 1.4%. The clonotype originates from a woman between 25 and 40 years old in good health and CMV-seronegative. The source material was PBMCs.

The chain's CDR3 is CASSLEAEKFF. In DNA, the CDR3 is TGTGCCAGCAGCTTGGAGGCGGAGAAGTTCTTC. This chain uses TRBV5-5 with TRBJ2-1, with no clear D. V gave up 0 bases and J gave up 14 bases, with 9 bases separating them. The CDR3 has 11 amino acids. The germline V gene encodes CDR1 SGHKS and CDR2 YYEKEE (reference sequence).